This TCR beta chain came from a study of T-cell memory formation after mild COVID-19. Study outcomes and limitations: Specificity for SARS-CoV-2 was not confirmed among the second-wave clones peaking on day 37.

The TCR alpha and TCR beta cDNA libraries, bearing sample barcodes and UMIs, were generated by 5'RACE using constant-segment primers. TCRdb re-called the 5' RACE reads with MiXCR, one entry per CDR3 protein. In the table there are around 150,000 distinct CDR3 sequences, more than 9% of which are singletons. The CDR3 is 14 residues long. Trimming took off 7 bases at V and 0 bases at J, with 11 bases between the two ends. CDR1 and CDR2 from the germline V gene are KGHDR and SFDVKD. This clonotype turned up a few times. Its antigen is currently unknown. This chain uses TRBV24-1 with TRBJ1-1, with D maybe TRBD1 (6 bases). Sequenced sample: PBMCs or a T cell subset sorted from them (not recorded which). The receptor's source is a man younger than 35 who had mild COVID-19 (a few samples of this study predate the infection). Cell type and time point are not known. Here the CDR3 DNA reads TGTGCCACCAGCGCTGGACAGATGAACACTGAAGCTTTCTTT. It encodes CATSAGQMNTEAFF.